This T cell receptor (beta chain) was captured by sequencing in a study of radiation and T cells in renal cell carcinoma. Study background: Nephrectomy followed 15 Gy stereotactic body radiation by 4 weeks.

Study outcomes and limitations: From baseline, blood top tumor clonotypes peaked at 2 weeks post-radiation.

For this clone: Its target is unknown.

Libraries were prepared by immunoSEQ multiplex PCR; TCRdb keeps only in-frame clonotypes and omits some of them. Of around 94,000 clones in the sample, 65% to 90% were seen once. Germline loops: CDR1 ENHRY, CDR2 SYGVKD. The CDR3 totals 16 residues. Trimming cost V 0 bases and J 4 bases, with 15 bases left between them. Time point reported: baseline pretreatment blood. The sample's treatment: 15 Gy SBRT to primary tumor, nephrectomy 4 weeks later. The starting material was blood, obtained from a patient whose treatment included radiotherapy and nephrectomy. J is TRBJ1-2 and V is TRBV10-3, with no clear D. The origin of this receptor is a man aged 50 to 60 with renal cell carcinoma. The DNA of the CDR3 is TGTGCCATCAGTGAGTCTATCCTGACACCGGTCTATGGCTACACCTTC. It codes for CAISESILTPVYGYTF.